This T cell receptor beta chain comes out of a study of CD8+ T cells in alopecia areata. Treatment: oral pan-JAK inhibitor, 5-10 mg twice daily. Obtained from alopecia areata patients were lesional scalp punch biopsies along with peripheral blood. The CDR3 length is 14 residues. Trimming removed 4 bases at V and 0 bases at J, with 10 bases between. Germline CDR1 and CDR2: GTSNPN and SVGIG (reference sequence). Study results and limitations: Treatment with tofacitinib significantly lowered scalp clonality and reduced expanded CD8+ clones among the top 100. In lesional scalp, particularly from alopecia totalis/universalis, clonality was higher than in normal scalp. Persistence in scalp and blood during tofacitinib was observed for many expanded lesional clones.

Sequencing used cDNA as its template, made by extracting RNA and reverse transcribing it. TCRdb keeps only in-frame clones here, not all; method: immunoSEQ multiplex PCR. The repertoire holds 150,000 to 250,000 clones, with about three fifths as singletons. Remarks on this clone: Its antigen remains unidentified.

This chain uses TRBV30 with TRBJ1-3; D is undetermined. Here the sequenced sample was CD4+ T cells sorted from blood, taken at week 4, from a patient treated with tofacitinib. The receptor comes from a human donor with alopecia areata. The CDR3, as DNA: TGTGCCTGGAACTCGTACCGCTCTGGAAACACCATATATTTT. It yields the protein CAWNSYRSGNTIYF.